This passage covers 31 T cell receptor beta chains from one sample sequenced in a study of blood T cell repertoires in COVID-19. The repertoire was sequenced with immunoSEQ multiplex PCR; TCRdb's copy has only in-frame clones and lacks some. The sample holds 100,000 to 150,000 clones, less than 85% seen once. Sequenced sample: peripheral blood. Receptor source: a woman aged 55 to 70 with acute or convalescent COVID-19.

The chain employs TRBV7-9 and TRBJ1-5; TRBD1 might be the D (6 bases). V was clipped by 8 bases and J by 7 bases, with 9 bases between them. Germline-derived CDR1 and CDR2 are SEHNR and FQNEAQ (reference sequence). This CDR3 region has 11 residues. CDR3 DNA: TGTGCCAGCGGTCAGGGGCAGCCCCAGCATTTT. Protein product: CASGQGQPQHF.

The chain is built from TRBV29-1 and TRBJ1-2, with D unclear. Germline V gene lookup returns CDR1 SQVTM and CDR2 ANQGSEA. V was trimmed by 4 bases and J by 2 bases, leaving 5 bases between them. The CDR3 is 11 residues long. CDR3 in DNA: TGCAGCGTTGGACAAAACTATGGCTACACCTTC. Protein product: CSVGQNYGYTF.

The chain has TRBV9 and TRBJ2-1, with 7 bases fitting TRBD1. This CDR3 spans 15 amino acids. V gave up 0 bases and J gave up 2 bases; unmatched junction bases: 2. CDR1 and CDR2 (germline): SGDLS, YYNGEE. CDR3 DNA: TGTGCCAGCAGCGTAGAAGGACAGGCCTACAATGAGCAGTTCTTC. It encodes CASSVEGQAYNEQFF.

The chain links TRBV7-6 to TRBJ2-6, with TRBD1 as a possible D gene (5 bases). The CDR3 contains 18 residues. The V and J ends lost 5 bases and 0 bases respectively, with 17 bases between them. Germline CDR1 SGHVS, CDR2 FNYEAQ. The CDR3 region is CASSVERGRLSGANVLTF. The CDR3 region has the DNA TGTGCCAGCAGCGTCGAAAGGGGCCGTCTCTCTGGGGCCAACGTCCTGACTTTC.

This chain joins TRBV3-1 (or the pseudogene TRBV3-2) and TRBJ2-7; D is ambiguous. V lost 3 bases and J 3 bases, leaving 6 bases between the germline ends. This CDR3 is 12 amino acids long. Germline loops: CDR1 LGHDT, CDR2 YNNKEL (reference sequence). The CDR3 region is CASSHVSYEQYF. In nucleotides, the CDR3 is TGTGCCAGCAGCCATGTTAGCTACGAGCAGTACTTC.

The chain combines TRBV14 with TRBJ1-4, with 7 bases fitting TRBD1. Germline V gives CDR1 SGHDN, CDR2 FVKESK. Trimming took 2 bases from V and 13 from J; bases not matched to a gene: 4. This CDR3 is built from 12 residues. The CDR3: CASSQNRQGLFF. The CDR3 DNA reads TGTGCCAGCAGCCAAAACAGACAGGGACTGTTTTTT.

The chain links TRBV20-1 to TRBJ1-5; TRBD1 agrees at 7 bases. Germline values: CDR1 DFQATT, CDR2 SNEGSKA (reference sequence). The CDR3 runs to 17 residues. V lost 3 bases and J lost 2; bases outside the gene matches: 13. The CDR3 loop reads CSASDQGGAWGNQPQHF. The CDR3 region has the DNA TGCAGTGCTAGTGATCAGGGGGGTGCCTGGGGCAATCAGCCCCAGCATTTT.

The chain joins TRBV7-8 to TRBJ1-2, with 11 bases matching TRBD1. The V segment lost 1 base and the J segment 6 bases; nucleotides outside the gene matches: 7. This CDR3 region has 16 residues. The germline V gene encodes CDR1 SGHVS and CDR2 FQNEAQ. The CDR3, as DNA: TGTGCCAGCAGCTTAGGTGGACAGGGGGCAACGGATGGCTACACCTTC. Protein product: CASSLGGQGATDGYTF.

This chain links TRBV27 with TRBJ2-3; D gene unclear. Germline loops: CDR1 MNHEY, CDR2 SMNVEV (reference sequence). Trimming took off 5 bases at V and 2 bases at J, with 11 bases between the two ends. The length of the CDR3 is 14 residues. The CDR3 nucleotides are TGTGCCAGCAGTGCAGGAAGATCCACAGATACGCAGTATTTT. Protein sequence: CASSAGRSTDTQYF.

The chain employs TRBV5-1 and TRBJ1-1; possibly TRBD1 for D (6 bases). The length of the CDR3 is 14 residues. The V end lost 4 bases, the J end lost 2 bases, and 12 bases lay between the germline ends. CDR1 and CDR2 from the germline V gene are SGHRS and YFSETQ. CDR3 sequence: CASSIGQLNTEAFF. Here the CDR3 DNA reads TGCGCCAGCAGCATAGGACAGCTCAACACTGAAGCTTTCTTT. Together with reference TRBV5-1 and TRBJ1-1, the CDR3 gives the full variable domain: KAGVTQTPRYLIKTRGQQVTLSCSPISGHRSVSWYQQTPGQGLQFLFEYFSETQRNKGNFPGRFSGRQFSNSRSEMNVSTLELGDSALYLCASSIGQLNTEAFFGQGTRLTVV.

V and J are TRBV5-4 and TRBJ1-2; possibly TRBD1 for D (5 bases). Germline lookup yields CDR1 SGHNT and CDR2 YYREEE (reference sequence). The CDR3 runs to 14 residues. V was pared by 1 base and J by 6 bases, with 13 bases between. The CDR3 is CASSLNVGEDGYTF. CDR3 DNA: TGTGCCAGCAGCTTGAATGTAGGGGAAGATGGCTACACCTTC.

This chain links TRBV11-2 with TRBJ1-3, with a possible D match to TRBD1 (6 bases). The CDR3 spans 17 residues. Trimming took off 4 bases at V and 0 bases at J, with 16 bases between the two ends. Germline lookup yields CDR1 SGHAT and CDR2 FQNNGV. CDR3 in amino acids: CASSSGRGLGSGNTIYF. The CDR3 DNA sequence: TGTGCCAGCAGCTCGGGCAGGGGTTTGGGCTCTGGAAACACCATATATTTT.

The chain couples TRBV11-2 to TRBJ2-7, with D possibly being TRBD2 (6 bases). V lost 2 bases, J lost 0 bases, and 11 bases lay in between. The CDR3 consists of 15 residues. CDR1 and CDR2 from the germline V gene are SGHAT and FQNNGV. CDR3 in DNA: TGTGCCAGCAGCTTAAGTAACGGGGGCTCCTACGAGCAGTACGTC. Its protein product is CASSLSNGGSYEQYV.

This CDR3 reads CASSSRGESNAGELFF. For the CDR3, the DNA is TGTGCCAGCAGTTCTCGCGGGGAAAGTAACGCCGGGGAGCTGTTTTTT. This chain joins TRBV7-8 and TRBJ2-2; D possibly corresponds to TRBD2 (6 bases). V was cut by 6 bases and J by 6 bases, with 20 bases left in between. The CDR3 loop spans 16 amino acids. Per the germline V gene, CDR1 is SGHVS and CDR2 is FQNEAQ.

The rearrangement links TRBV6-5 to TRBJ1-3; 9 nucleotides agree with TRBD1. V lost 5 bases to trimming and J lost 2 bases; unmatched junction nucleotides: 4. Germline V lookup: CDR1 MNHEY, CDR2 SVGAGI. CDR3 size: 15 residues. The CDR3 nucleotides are TGTGCCAGCAGTCAGGACAGGGGCGCTGGAAACACCATATATTTT. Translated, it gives CASSQDRGAGNTIYF.

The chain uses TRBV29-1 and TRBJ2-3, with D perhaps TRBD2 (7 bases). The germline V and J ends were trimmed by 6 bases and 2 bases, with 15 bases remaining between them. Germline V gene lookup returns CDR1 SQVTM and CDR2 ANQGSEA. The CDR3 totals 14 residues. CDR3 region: CSVRGGVTTDTQYF. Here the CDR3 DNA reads TGCAGCGTGCGCGGGGGCGTCACCACAGATACGCAGTATTTT.

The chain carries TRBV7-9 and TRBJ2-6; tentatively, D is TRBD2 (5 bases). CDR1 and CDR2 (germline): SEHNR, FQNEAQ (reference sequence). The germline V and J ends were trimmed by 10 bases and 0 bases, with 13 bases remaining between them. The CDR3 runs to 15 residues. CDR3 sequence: CATTDFPSGANVLTF. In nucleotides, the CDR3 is TGTGCCACCACGGACTTCCCCTCTGGGGCCAACGTCCTGACTTTC.

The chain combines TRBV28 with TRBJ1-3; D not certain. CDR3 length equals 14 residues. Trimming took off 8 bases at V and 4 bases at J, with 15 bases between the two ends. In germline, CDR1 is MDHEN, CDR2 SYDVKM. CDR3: CASHPEVPGNTIYF. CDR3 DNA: TGTGCCAGCCATCCGGAGGTACCAGGAAACACCATATATTTT. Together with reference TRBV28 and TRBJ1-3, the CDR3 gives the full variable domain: DVKVTQSSRYLVKRTGEKVFLECVQDMDHENMFWYRQDPGLGLRLIYFSYDVKMKEKGDIPEGYSVSREKKERFSLILESASTNQTSMYLCASHPEVPGNTIYFGEGSWLTVV.

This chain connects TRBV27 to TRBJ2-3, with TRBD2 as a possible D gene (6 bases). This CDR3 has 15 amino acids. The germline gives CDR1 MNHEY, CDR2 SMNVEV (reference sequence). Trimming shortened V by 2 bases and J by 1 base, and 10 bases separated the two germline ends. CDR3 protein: CASSLGWGGTDTQYF. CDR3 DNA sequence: TGTGCCAGCAGTTTAGGGTGGGGGGGCACAGATACGCAGTATTTT.

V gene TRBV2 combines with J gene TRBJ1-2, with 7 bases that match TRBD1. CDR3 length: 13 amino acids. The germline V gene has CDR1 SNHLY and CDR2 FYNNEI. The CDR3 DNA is TGTGCAGTACTTTCACAGGGGAACTATGGCTACACCTTC. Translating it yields CAVLSQGNYGYTF.

CDR3 in DNA: TGCGCCAGCAGCTTGACAGGGGGCAATTCAGATACGCAGTATTTT. Its translation: CASSLTGGNSDTQYF. V is TRBV5-1 and J is TRBJ2-3; the match to TRBD1 covers 9 bases. Germline V gene sequence: CDR1 SGHRS, CDR2 YFSETQ. The V segment lost 1 base and the J segment 4 bases; nucleotides outside the gene matches: 4. This CDR3 is 15 amino acids long.

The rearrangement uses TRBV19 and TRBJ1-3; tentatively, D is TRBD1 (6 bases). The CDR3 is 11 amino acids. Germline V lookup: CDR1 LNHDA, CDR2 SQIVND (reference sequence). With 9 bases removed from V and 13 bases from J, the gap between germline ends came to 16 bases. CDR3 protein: CASRGDTNIYF. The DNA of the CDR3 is TGTGCCAGCCGAGGGGACACCAATATATATTTT. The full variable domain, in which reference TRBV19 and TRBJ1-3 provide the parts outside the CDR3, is DGGITQSPKYLFRKEGQNVTLSCEQNLNHDAMYWYRQDPGQGLRLIYYSQIVNDFQKGDIAEGYSVSREKKESFPLTVTSAQKNPTAFYLCASRGDTNIYFGEGSWLTVV.

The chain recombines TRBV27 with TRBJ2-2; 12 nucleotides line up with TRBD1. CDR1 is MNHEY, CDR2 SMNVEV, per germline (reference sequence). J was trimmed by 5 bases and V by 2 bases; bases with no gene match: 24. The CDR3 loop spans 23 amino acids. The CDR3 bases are TGTGCCAGCAGTTTAGTGGGCCGGATCCAAACCGGGACAGGGGGCGTTATGACCGGGGAGCTGTTTTTT. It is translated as CASSLVGRIQTGTGGVMTGELFF.

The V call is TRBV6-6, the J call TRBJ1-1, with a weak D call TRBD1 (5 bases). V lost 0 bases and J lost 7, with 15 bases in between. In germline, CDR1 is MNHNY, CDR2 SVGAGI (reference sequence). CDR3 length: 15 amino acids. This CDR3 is CASSYSGGAQDEAFF. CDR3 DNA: TGTGCCAGCAGTTACTCGGGAGGGGCACAGGATGAAGCTTTCTTT.

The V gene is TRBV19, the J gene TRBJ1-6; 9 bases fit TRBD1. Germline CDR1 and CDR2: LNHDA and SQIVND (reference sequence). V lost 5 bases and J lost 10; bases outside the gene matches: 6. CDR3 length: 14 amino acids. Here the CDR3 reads CASSETGGSSPLHF. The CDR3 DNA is TGTGCCAGTAGTGAGACAGGGGGTTCGTCACCCCTCCACTTT. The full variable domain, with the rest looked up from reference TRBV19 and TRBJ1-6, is DGGITQSPKYLFRKEGQNVTLSCEQNLNHDAMYWYRQDPGQGLRLIYYSQIVNDFQKGDIAEGYSVSREKKESFPLTVTSAQKNPTAFYLCASSETGGSSPLHFGNGTRLTVT.

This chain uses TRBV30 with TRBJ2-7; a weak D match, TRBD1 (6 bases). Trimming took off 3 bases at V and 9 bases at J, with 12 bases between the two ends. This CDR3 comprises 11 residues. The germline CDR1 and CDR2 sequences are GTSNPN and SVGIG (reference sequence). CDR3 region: CAWSRGRAQYF. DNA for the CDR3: TGTGCCTGGAGCAGGGGTCGGGCGCAGTACTTC.

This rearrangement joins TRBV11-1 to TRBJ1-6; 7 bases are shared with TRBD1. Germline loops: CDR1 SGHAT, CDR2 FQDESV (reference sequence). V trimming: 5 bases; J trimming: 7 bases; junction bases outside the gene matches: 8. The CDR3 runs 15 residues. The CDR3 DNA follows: TGTGCCAGCAGCCCCCGCACAGGGGAGAATTCACCCCTCCACTTT. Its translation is CASSPRTGENSPLHF.

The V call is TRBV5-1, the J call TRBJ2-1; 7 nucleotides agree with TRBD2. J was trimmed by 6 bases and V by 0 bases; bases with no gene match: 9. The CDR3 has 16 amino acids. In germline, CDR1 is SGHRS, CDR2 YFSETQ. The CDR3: CASSLGVAGLPNEQFF. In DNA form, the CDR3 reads TGCGCCAGCAGCTTGGGAGTAGCGGGCCTCCCCAATGAGCAGTTCTTC.

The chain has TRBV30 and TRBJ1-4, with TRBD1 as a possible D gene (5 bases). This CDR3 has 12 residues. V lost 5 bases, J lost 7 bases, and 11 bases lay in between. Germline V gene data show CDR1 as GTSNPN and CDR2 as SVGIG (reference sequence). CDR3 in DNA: TGTGCCTGGGGGCCGGGGGGTGAAAAACTGTTTTTT. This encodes CAWGPGGEKLFF.

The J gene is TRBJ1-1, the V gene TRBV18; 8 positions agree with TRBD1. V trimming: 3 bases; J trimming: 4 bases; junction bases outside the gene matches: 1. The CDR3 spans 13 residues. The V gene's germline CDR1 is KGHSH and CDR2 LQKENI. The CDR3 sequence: CASSPDRVTEAFF. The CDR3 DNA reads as TGTGCCAGCTCACCGGACAGGGTCACTGAAGCTTTCTTT.

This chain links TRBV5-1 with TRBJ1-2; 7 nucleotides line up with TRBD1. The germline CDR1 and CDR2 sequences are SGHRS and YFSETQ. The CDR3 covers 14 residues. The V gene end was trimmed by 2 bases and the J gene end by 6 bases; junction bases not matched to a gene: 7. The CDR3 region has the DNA TGCGCCAGCAGCTTCGTACAGGGGACAGATGGCTACACCTTC. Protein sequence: CASSFVQGTDGYTF.